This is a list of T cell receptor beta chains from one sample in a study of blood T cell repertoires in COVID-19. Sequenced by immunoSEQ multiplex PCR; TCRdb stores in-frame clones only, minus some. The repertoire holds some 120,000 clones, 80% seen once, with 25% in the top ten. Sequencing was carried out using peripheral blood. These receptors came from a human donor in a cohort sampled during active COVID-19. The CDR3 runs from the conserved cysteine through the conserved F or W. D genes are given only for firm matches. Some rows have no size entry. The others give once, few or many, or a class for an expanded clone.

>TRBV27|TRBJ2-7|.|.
TGTGCCAGCAGTTTCACAGCCGAGCAGTACTTC
CASSFTAEQYF
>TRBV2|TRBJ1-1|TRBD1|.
TGTGCCAGCAGAATTCAGGGGGGCACTGAAGCTTTCTTT
CASRIQGGTEAFF
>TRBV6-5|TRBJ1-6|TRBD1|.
TGTGCCAGCAGGTCGCCGGGACAGGGAACACCCCTCCACTTT
CASRSPGQGTPLHF
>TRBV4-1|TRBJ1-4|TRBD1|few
TGCGCCAGCAGCCGCTTTACAGGGGGCGCTTTTAATGAAAAACTGTTTTTT
CASSRFTGGAFNEKLFF
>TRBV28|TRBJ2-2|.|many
TGTGCCAGCAGTTTATTGAGCACGGCGAACACCGGGGAGCTGTTTTTT
CASSLLSTANTGELFF
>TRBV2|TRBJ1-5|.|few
TGTGCCAGCAGTGAATTGCCAGGGGATCAGCCCCAGCATTTT
CASSELPGDQPQHF
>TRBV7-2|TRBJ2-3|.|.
TGTGCCAGCAGAGAACAGTCCACAGATACGCAGTATTTT
CASREQSTDTQYF
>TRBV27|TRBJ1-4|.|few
TGTGCCAGCAGCAGGGTGGGTGAAAAACTGTTTTTT
CASSRVGEKLFF
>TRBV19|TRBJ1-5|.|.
TGTGCCAGTAGTATACCTCCCAGGAAAAGCAATCAGCCCCAGCATTTT
CASSIPPRKSNQPQHF
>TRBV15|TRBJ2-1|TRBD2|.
TGTGCCACCAGCCCACGCCACCTAGCGGGAGAGGATGAGCAGTTCTTC
CATSPRHLAGEDEQFF
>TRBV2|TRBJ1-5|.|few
TGTGCCAGCAGTGAAACCCGGGGAGGCAATCAGCCCCAGCATTTT
CASSETRGGNQPQHF
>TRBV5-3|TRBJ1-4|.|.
TGTGCCAGAAGCTCTGACAGCCCGAGTGGTAATGAAAAACTGTTTTTT
CARSSDSPSGNEKLFF
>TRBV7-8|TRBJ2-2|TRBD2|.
TGTGCCAGCACCGTGCAGGGAGGGTTGTTCACCGGGGAGCTGTTTTTT
CASTVQGGLFTGELFF
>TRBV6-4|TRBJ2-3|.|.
TGTGCCAGCAGTCCTCCCCGGACTATTCCGGTGACAGATACGCAGTATTTT
CASSPPRTIPVTDTQYF
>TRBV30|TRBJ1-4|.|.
TGTGCCTGGAGTGTACGGGAAAAACTGTTTTTT
CAWSVREKLFF
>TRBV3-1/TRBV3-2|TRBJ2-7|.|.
TGTGCCAGCAGCTCTGAAGGGACTCACTACGAGCAGTACTTC
CASSSEGTHYEQYF
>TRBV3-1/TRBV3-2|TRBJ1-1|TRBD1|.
TGTGCCAGCAGCCAACGTGGACAGGGGCTCACTGAAGCTTTCTTT
CASSQRGQGLTEAFF
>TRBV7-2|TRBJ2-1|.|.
TGTGCCAGCAGCCAAGGGGGAAACTCCTACAATGAGCAGTTCTTC
CASSQGGNSYNEQFF
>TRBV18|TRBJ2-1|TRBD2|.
TGTGCCAGCTCACCGTCCAGCGGGAGTTGGGATGAGCAGTTCTTC
CASSPSSGSWDEQFF
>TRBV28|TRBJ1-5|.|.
TGTGCCGTAAGCCCGCATAGCAATCAGCCCCAGCATTTT
CAVSPHSNQPQHF